Following are 10 T cell receptor beta chains from one sample sequenced in a study of Graves' ophthalmopathy and Graves' hyperthyroidism. RNA transcripts provided the template for amplifying TCR beta CDR3 regions. HTBI primers were used in a first-round RT-PCR, which preceded a second-round multiplex PCR. In TCRdb, the multiplex PCR reads were re-called with MiXCR into one record per CDR3 protein. This table has a few hundred thousand distinct CDR3 sequences, about 16% appearing once. Material: peripheral blood. All receptors derive from a woman aged 18-29 years with stable Graves' hyperthyroidism.

At least ten counts were recorded for this clonotype. V gene TRBV24-1 combines with J gene TRBJ1-5; TRBD1 matches 8 bases. The V and J ends lost 7 bases and 5 bases, in that order; junction bases with no gene match: 6. CDR1 and CDR2 from the germline V gene are KGHDR and SFDVKD. The CDR3 sequence is 14 residues long. In DNA, the CDR3 is TGTGCCACCAGCCGGACAGGGATCGATCAGCCCCAGCATTTT. It translates to CATSRTGIDQPQHF.

Many counts were recorded for this clonotype. The rearrangement links TRBV9 to TRBJ1-1; no clear D. The ends were cut back, 3 bases at V and 3 bases at J, with 15 bases in the middle. This CDR3 comprises 15 residues. Germline V gene lookup returns CDR1 SGDLS and CDR2 YYNGEE. The CDR3: CASSGRRAGDTEAFF. DNA of the CDR3: TGTGCCAGCAGCGGTCGGAGGGCGGGCGACACTGAAGCTTTCTTT. The variable domain in full, completed from reference TRBV9 and TRBJ1-1, reads DSGVTQTPKHLITATGQRVTLRCSPRSGDLSVYWYQQSLDQGLQFLIQYYNGEERAKGNILERFSAQQFPDLHSELNLSSLELGDSALYFCASSGRRAGDTEAFFGQGTRLTVV.

This clonotype was seen a few times. This sequence joins TRBV5-1 and TRBJ2-2; D is undetermined. V lost 2 bases to trimming and J lost 0 bases, with 11 bases between them. The CDR3 consists of 16 residues. Germline V CDR1 and CDR2: SGHRS, YFSETQ. The CDR3 DNA reads TGCGCCAGCAGCTTCGGTGCCCAATCGAACACCGGGGAGCTGTTTTTT. This encodes CASSFGAQSNTGELFF. Filled out from reference TRBV5-1 and TRBJ2-2, the complete variable domain reads KAGVTQTPRYLIKTRGQQVTLSCSPISGHRSVSWYQQTPGQGLQFLFEYFSETQRNKGNFPGRFSGRQFSNSRSEMNVSTLELGDSALYLCASSFGAQSNTGELFFGEGSRLTVL.

The table lists this clonotype with a few counts. The V call is TRBV7-9, the J call TRBJ2-7; D tentatively fits TRBD1 or TRBD2 (5 bases each). CDR1 and CDR2 (germline): SEHNR, FQNEAQ (reference sequence). Trimming removed 10 bases at V and 6 bases at J, with 19 bases between. The CDR3 contains 13 residues. For the CDR3, the DNA is TGTGCCACCAGACGGGGCAGCTTCGGCGAGCAGTACTTC. As protein: CATRRGSFGEQYF.

There are a few counts of this clonotype. This chain joins TRBV6-5 and TRBJ1-2; D is possibly TRBD1 (6 bases). Trimming took off 3 bases at V and 0 bases at J, with 8 bases between the two ends. This CDR3 spans 14 amino acids. Looked up from germline, CDR1 is MNHEY and CDR2 is SVGAGI. CDR3 sequence (DNA): TGTGCCAGCAGTTATGGGACACCTAACTATGGCTACACCTTC. Translation gives CASSYGTPNYGYTF.

This clonotype was picked up many times. The rearrangement links TRBV12-3 or TRBV12-4 to TRBJ2-2, with D uncertain. This CDR3 has 16 amino acids. Trimming pared 0 bases from V and 0 bases from J, leaving 8 bases between. CDR3 residues: CASSLALGANTGELFF. CDR3 bases: TGTGCCAGCAGTTTAGCGCTTGGGGCGAACACCGGGGAGCTGTTTTTT.

This clonotype was counted many times. The chain is built from TRBV6-5 and TRBJ1-5; D gene ambiguous. V lost 4 bases and J 9 bases, leaving 16 bases between the germline ends. The CDR3 length is 14 residues. CDR1 MNHEY and CDR2 SVGAGI come from the germline V gene. CDR3 sequence (DNA): TGTGCCAGCAGTTCCGTATTTCCCCATCCGCCCCAGCATTTT. Protein sequence: CASSSVFPHPPQHF.

This clonotype was seen repeatedly, ten times or more. This chain links TRBV19 with TRBJ1-5, with D maybe TRBD1 (5 bases). CDR1 LNHDA and CDR2 SQIVND come from the germline V gene (reference sequence). Trimming stripped 0 bases from V and 4 bases from J, with 10 bases between. This CDR3 has 15 residues. Here the CDR3 DNA reads TGTGCCAGTAGTATAGATGGGGCCGAGAATCAGCCCCAGCATTTT. Translated: CASSIDGAENQPQHF.

This clonotype was recorded many times. The chain links TRBV28 to TRBJ1-2, with D possibly matching TRBD1 (5 bases). The V and J ends lost 8 bases and 8 bases respectively, with 18 bases between them. The CDR3 totals 13 residues. From germline, CDR1 is MDHEN and CDR2 SYDVKM. DNA for the CDR3: TGTGCCAGCGGCCCCGGGGGGTATGGAGGCTACACCTTC. Translated, it gives CASGPGGYGGYTF.

This clonotype was seen at least ten times. The chain joins TRBV6-1 to TRBJ1-1; D not resolved. The ends were cut back, 5 bases at V and 0 bases at J, with 10 bases in the middle. Germline assignment: CDR1 MNHNS and CDR2 SASEGT. There are 14 residues in the CDR3. CDR3 coding DNA: TGTGCCAGCAGTCGATCGACTATGAACACTGAAGCTTTCTTT. Amino acids: CASSRSTMNTEAFF.